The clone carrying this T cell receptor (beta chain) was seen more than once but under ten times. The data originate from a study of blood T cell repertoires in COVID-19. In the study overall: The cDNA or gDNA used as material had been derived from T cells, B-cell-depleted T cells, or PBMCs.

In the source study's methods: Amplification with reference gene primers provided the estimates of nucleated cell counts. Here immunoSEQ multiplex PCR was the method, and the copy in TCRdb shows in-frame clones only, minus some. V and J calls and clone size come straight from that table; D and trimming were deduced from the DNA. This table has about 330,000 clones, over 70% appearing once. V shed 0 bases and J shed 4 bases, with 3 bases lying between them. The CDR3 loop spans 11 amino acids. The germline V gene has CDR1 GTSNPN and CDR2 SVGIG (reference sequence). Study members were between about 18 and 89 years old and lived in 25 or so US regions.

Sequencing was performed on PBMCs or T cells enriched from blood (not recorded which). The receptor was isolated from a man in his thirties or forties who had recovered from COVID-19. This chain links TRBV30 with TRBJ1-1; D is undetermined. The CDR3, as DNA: TGTGCCTGGAGTGTACTCACTGAAGCTTTCTTT. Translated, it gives CAWSVLTEAFF.